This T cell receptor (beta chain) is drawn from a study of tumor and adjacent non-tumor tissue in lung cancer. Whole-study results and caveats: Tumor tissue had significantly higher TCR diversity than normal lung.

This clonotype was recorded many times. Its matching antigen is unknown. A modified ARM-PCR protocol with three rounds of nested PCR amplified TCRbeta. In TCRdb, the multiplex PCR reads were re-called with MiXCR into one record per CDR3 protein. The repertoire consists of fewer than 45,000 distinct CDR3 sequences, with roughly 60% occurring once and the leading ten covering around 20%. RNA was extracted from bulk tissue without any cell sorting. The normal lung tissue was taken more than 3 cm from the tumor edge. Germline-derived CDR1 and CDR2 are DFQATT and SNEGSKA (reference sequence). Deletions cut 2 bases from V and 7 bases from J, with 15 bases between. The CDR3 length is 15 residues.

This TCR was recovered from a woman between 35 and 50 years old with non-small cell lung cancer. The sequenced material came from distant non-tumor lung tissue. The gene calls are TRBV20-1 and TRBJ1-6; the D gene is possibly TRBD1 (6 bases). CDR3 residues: CSARSGGEGNSPLHF. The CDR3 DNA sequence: TGCAGTGCTAGAAGCGGGGGCGAGGGGAATTCACCCCTCCACTTT.